What follows are 2 T cell receptor beta chains derived from one specimen sequenced in a study of T cells in Graves' hyperthyroidism and ophthalmopathy. Template material for amplifying TCR beta CDR3 regions consisted of RNA transcripts. First-round RT-PCR of the TCR CDR3 relied on the HTBI primer set. TCRdb re-called the multiplex PCR reads with MiXCR, one entry per CDR3 protein. This sample has around 660,000 distinct CDR3 sequences; approximately 42% occur once, and the top ten carry under 8%. The specimen sequenced was peripheral blood or thyroid tissue (not recorded which). These receptors all come from an adult man with Graves' disease, either hyperthyroidism or ophthalmopathy (not recorded which).

This clonotype was seen only a few times. The V gene is TRBV7-3, the J gene TRBJ2-6; no firm D call. The CDR3 is made up of 13 amino acids. The V end was cut by 6 bases, the J end by 4 bases, with 7 bases between. Germline loops: CDR1 SGHTA, CDR2 FQGTGA. The CDR3 here is CASSYEGANVLTF. Written as DNA, the CDR3 is TGTGCCAGCAGTTATGAAGGGGCCAACGTCCTGACTTTC. Together with reference TRBV7-3 and TRBJ2-6, the CDR3 gives the full variable domain: GAGVSQTPSNKVTEKGKYVELRCDPISGHTALYWYRQSLGQGPEFLIYFQGTGAADDSGLPNDRFFAVRPEGSVSTLKIQRTERGDSAVYLCASSYEGANVLTFGAGSRLTVL.

The V call is TRBV25-1, the J call TRBJ1-6; D might be TRBD1 (6 bases). The germline V gene has CDR1 MGHDK and CDR2 SYGVNS. CDR3 length equals 15 residues. The CDR3 region is CARDRLQGLNSPLHF. CDR3 DNA: TGTGCTAGAGATCGGTTACAGGGTCTCAATTCACCCCTCCACTTT.